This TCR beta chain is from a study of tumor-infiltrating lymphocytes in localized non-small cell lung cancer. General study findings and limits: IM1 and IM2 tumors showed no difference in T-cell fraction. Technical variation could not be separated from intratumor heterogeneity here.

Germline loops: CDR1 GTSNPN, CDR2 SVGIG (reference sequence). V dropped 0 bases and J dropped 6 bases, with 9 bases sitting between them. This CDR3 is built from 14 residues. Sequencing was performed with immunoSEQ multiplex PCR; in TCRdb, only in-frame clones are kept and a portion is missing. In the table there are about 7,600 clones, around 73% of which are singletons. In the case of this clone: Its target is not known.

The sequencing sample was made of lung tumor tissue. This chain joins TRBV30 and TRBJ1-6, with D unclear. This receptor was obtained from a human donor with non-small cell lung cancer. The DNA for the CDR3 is TGTGCCTGGAGTGTAGCGGGGTCTAATTCACCCCTCCACTTT. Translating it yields CAWSVAGSNSPLHF.